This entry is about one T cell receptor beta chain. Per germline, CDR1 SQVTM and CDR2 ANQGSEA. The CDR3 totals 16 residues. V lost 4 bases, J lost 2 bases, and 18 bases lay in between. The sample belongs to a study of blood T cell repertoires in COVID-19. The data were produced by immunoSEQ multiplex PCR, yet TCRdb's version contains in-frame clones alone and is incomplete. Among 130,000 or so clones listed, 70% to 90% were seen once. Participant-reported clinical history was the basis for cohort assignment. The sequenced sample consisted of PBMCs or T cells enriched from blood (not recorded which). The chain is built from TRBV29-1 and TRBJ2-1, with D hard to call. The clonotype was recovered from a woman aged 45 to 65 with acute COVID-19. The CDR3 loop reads CSVVLSFGSTYNEQFF. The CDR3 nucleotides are TGCAGCGTTGTCCTCTCGTTCGGGTCTACCTACAATGAGCAGTTCTTC.